This TCR beta chain was documented in a study of cytomegalovirus exposure and HLA in healthy donors. This clone was found a few times. What it binds is not known. The V gene's germline CDR1 is SGHDT and CDR2 YYEEEE. This CDR3 is built from 13 residues. V trimming: 3 bases; J trimming: 4 bases; junction bases outside the gene matches: 3. Study-level results: Common viral pathogens seemed, in a later analysis, to connect with several of the most significant clusters. Exclusion applied to some V segments, including TRBV6-2 and TRBV6-3, as they were indistinguishable. Overall, around 160 TCR beta chains were annotated as cytomegalovirus-associated.

This PCR relied on a set of 60 Vbeta primers and 13 Jbeta primers. This table comes from immunoSEQ multiplex PCR, and its TCRdb copy is limited to in-frame clones, with some not included. The sample has roughly 150,000 clones, 75% to 80% seen once. What was sequenced was PBMCs. The V and J genes are TRBV5-6 and TRBJ2-7; 8 bases agree with TRBD1. The clonotype comes from a man aged 30-40 years in good health and CMV-seronegative. The CDR3 DNA is TGTGCCAGCAGCTCGGACAGGGAGTACGAGCAGTACTTC. This codes for CASSSDREYEQYF.